A selection of T cell receptor beta chains follows, all from one sample in a study of T-cell memory formation after mild COVID-19. TCRdb itself ran the 5' RACE reads through MiXCR, one entry per CDR3 protein. The sample carries approximately 570,000 distinct CDR3 sequences, roughly 18% recorded once. The material sequenced was PBMCs or a T cell subset sorted from them (not recorded which). The source of these receptors is an adult woman who had mild COVID-19 (a few samples of this study predate the infection). Cell type and time point are not known. Both conserved end residues are part of each CDR3.

J: TRBJ2-7
V: TRBV11-2
CDR3: CASSLVRSSGGNYEQYF

J: TRBJ2-7
V: TRBV7-2
CDR3: CASSFSGTGYSYEQYF

J: TRBJ1-2
V: TRBV12-3/TRBV12-4
CDR3: CASSLFYGYTF

J: TRBJ1-5
V: TRBV4-1
CDR3: CASTLGQGADQPQHF

J: TRBJ2-3
V: TRBV20-1
CDR3: CSAISTDTQYF

J: TRBJ2-1
V: TRBV4-2
CDR3: CASSQDGAAGLNEQFF

J: TRBJ2-7
V: TRBV5-1
CDR3: CASSAGSEQYF

J: TRBJ2-3
V: TRBV12-3/TRBV12-4
CDR3: CASRRGASTDTQYF

J: TRBJ2-5
V: TRBV25-1
CDR3: CASSDRGDRETQYF

J: TRBJ1-2
V: TRBV5-1
CDR3: CASSSGDWTYGYTF

J: TRBJ2-5
V: TRBV9
CDR3: CASSEGWGTPRETQYF

J: TRBJ1-2
V: TRBV5-6
CDR3: CASSSPRQANYGYTF

J: TRBJ2-3
V: TRBV30
CDR3: CAWSVSAGTDTQYF

J: TRBJ2-7
V: TRBV6-5
CDR3: CASSRGRGPSYEQYF

J: TRBJ2-3
V: TRBV18
CDR3: CASSPPTRSDTQYF

J: TRBJ2-2
V: TRBV20-1
CDR3: CSAQAGSGTGELFF

J: TRBJ1-2
V: TRBV5-1
CDR3: CASSLAGSVPARQTGYTF

J: TRBJ2-5
V: TRBV18
CDR3: CASSPLVSSSQETQYF

J: TRBJ1-2
V: TRBV10-3
CDR3: CAISGGREKNYGYTF

J: TRBJ2-5
V: TRBV7-9
CDR3: CASSLGTGGVETQYF

J: TRBJ2-3
V: TRBV2
CDR3: CASSVGAGVRREYF

J: TRBJ1-2
V: TRBV4-1
CDR3: CASSQQGDYGYTF

J: TRBJ2-7
V: TRBV7-6
CDR3: CASSLFPPTSGTGLYEQYF

J: TRBJ2-7
V: TRBV30
CDR3: CAWSVGPLREQYF

J: TRBJ2-7
V: TRBV18
CDR3: CASSPTGTGSEQYF

J: TRBJ2-7
V: TRBV3-1
CDR3: CASSPGLAGSEQYF

J: TRBJ2-3
V: TRBV5-4
CDR3: CASSLVPSGGLSTDTQYF

J: TRBJ2-7
V: TRBV9
CDR3: CASSRVGTSGIVQYF

J: TRBJ2-1
V: TRBV15
CDR3: CATSRQGSNEQFF

J: TRBJ2-3
V: TRBV7-3
CDR3: CASSPMAHGDTQYF

J: TRBJ1-1
V: TRBV7-9
CDR3: CASSPWTGDTEAFF

J: TRBJ2-2
V: TRBV29-1
CDR3: CSVAGTNTGELFF

J: TRBJ2-1
V: TRBV7-2
CDR3: CASSLVGGGVYNEQFF

J: TRBJ2-3
V: TRBV12-3/TRBV12-4
CDR3: CASSGGQESTDTQYF

J: TRBJ1-1
V: TRBV15
CDR3: CATSRERWNTEAFF

J: TRBJ1-5
V: TRBV27
CDR3: CASSLRGPSQPQHF

J: TRBJ2-7
V: TRBV12-3/TRBV12-4
CDR3: CASSFLGATMVHEQYF